The 2 T cell receptor beta chains below all came from one sample that was sequenced in a study of regulatory T cells in long-lasting Graves disease. As to time point: persistent/refractory GD, antithyroid drugs over 5 years with positive TRAb. Generation of the TCR library employed RNA extracted from PBMCs. With iRepertoire HTBI primers and Arm-PCR of CDR3 regions, TCR beta libraries were built. TCRdb recomputed calls from the multiplex PCR reads with MiXCR, one row per CDR3 protein. Of roughly 500,000 distinct CDR3 sequences listed, around 21% are singletons. Sequences were derived from peripheral blood mononuclear cells (PBMCs), sampled when the disease was refractory, from a patient treated with antithyroid drugs. These receptors came from a female donor with Graves disease.

This clonotype has a count of ten or more. The chain recombines TRBV6-1 with TRBJ1-1; the D gene is possibly TRBD1 (5 bases). The CDR3 loop spans 14 amino acids. V lost 9 bases and J 0 bases, leaving 14 bases between the germline ends. CDR1 and CDR2 (germline): MNHNS, SASEGT. CDR3 nucleotide sequence: TGTGCCAGTAGACAGTCTCGAGTGAACACTGAAGCTTTCTTT. Amino acids: CASRQSRVNTEAFF.

In its sample, this clonotype was seen many times. The V call is TRBV28, the J call TRBJ2-7; a possible D gene is TRBD2 (5 bases). Trimming pared 7 bases from V and 0 bases from J, leaving 13 bases between. CDR1 is MDHEN and CDR2 is SYDVKM in the germline V gene. The CDR3 contains 14 residues. CDR3 in amino acids: CASTEAPASYEQYF. The DNA of the CDR3 is TGTGCCAGCACGGAGGCCCCGGCCTCCTACGAGCAGTACTTC.